This TCR beta chain is from a study of T cell responses to AZD1222 COVID-19 vaccine. V was pared by 8 bases and J by 4 bases, with 10 bases between. The CDR3 is 12 amino acids. Germline-derived CDR1 and CDR2 are SEHNR and FQNEAQ (reference sequence). Some clones are missing from TCRdb's copy, which holds only in-frame ones; the method was immunoSEQ multiplex PCR. The profile shows roughly 120,000 clones, 80% to 90% of them singletons. This clone was seen a handful of times. The gene calls are TRBV7-9 and TRBJ2-3, with D tentatively TRBD2 (5 bases). The clonotype originates from an adult who received the AZD1222 COVID-19 vaccine. The specimen comprised peripheral blood, sampled 28 days after the second AZD1222 dose. CDR3 residues: CASGPRADTQYF. In DNA form, the CDR3 reads TGTGCCAGCGGGCCGCGGGCAGATACGCAGTATTTT.